The 26 T cell receptor beta chains below all came from one sample that was sequenced in a study of blood T cells in healthy people across ages. Then a second PCR, running roughly 7 to 11 cycles, was carried out with a sample-barcoded 5' primer and a J-beta primer mix. TCRdb analysed the 5' RACE reads with MiXCR anew, one entry per CDR3 protein. The sample lists around 870,000 distinct CDR3 sequences, 25% to 35% occurring once. Sample: blood. The receptors derive from a woman aged 80 or over in good health.

The V and J genes are TRBV11-2 and TRBJ2-5; 11 bases align to TRBD2. This CDR3 region has 18 residues. After removal of 1 base from V and 11 bases from J, the junction contained 18 bases not matched to a gene. The germline V gene encodes CDR1 SGHAT and CDR2 FQNNGV. The chain's CDR3 is CASSLARLAGRLYNEQYF. The CDR3 bases are TGTGCCAGCAGCTTAGCGAGACTAGCGGGGAGGCTCTACAATGAGCAGTACTTC. The full variable domain, completed using reference TRBV11-2 and TRBJ2-5, is EAGVAQSPRYKIIEKRQSVAFWCNPISGHATLYWYQQILGQGPKLLIQFQNNGVVDDSQLPKDRFSAERLKGVDSTLKIQPAKLEDSAVYLCASSLARLAGRLYNEQYFGPGTRLLVL.

This clonotype has at least ten counts. The rearrangement uses TRBV7-9 and TRBJ2-3; 10 nucleotides line up with TRBD2. The CDR3 length is 18 residues. Trimming removed 4 bases from V and 0 bases from J; junction bases left unmatched: 10. CDR1 is SEHNR, CDR2 FQNEAQ, per germline (reference sequence). DNA for the CDR3: TGTGCCAGCAGCTACCCCACCCTGACTAGCGGGAGCACAGATACGCAGTATTTT. This sequence encodes CASSYPTLTSGSTDTQYF.

This sequence joins TRBV11-3 and TRBJ2-5; maybe TRBD1 (6 bases). Germline assignment: CDR1 SGHNT and CDR2 YENEEA. Trimming shortened V by 0 bases and J by 1 base, and 12 bases separated the two germline ends. The CDR3 runs 16 residues. CDR3 sequence (DNA): TGTGCCAGCAGCTTAGAAGGACAGACCCTCCAAGAGACCCAGTACTTC. Its translation: CASSLEGQTLQETQYF.

This sequence joins TRBV29-1 and TRBJ2-7; weak D call: TRBD1 (6 bases). The better agreement between TRBJ2-5 and the DNA end casts doubt on the J call. CDR1 and CDR2 (germline): SQVTM, ANQGSEA. CDR3 length: 14 residues. CDR3 nucleotides: TGCAGCGTTGACGGGACATTAAATCAAGAGACCCAGTACTTC. Translation: CSVDGTLNQETQYF.

This chain links TRBV5-1 with TRBJ1-4, with TRBD1 as a possible D gene (5 bases). Trimming removed 4 bases from V and 4 bases from J, with 17 bases in between. The CDR3 runs 16 residues. In germline, CDR1 is SGHRS, CDR2 YFSETQ. CDR3 sequence reads: CASSVGPGGYNEKLFF. CDR3 DNA sequence: TGCGCCAGCAGCGTAGGACCCGGGGGTTATAATGAAAAACTGTTTTTT.

This clonotype has a handful of counts. The CDR3 region is CASSYGPASNEKLFF. CDR3 in DNA: TGTGCCAGCAGTTACGGACCCGCTTCTAATGAAAAACTGTTTTTT. The V gene is TRBV6-5, the J gene TRBJ1-4; no clear D gene. Trimming left V 2 bases short and J 3 bases short, with 10 bases between. Germline V gene sequence: CDR1 MNHEY, CDR2 SVGAGI. The CDR3 contains 15 residues.

This clonotype appeared a single time. The rearrangement links TRBV7-2 to TRBJ2-3, with TRBD2 identical over 8 bases. In germline, CDR1 is SGHTA, CDR2 FQGNSA. The CDR3 covers 12 residues. V lost 2 bases to trimming and J lost 14 bases; unmatched junction nucleotides: 6. Here the CDR3 DNA reads TGTGCCAGCAGCTTACCGACTAGCGCAGCGTATTTT. It codes for CASSLPTSAAYF.

This clonotype has a handful of counts. This may be a read error: a much more frequent sequence differs by one nucleotide. This sequence joins TRBV27 and TRBJ2-7; perhaps TRBD1 as D (6 bases). Trimming took off 4 bases at V and 3 bases at J, with 10 bases between the two ends. CDR1 is MNHEY and CDR2 is SMNVEV in the germline V gene (reference sequence). The CDR3 covers 13 residues. CDR3 sequence (DNA): TGTGCCAGCAGTTATCGGACAGTCTACGAGCAGTACTTC. Translated: CASSYRTVYEQYF.

Worth noting for this clonotype: Possible read error: a much larger clone is one base away. The chain is built from TRBV4-3 and TRBJ2-1, with 12 bases that match TRBD1. Germline CDR1 LGHNA, CDR2 YSLEER. V was clipped by 4 bases and J by 9 bases; unmatched bases: 10. The CDR3 sequence is 16 residues long. In nucleotides, the CDR3 is TGCGCCAGCAGCCCGTTATCCGGGACAGGGGGCCGTGAGCAGTTCTTC. Translation gives CASSPLSGTGGREQFF.

This chain connects TRBV5-1 to TRBJ2-5, with 9 nucleotides matching TRBD1. Losses at the gene ends were 0 bases for V and 11 bases for J; bases not matched to a gene: 17. Germline-derived CDR1 and CDR2 are SGHRS and YFSETQ. This CDR3 is 17 amino acids long. The CDR3 DNA follows: TGCGCCAGCAGCTTGGATGGTGGGACAGGGATGAAGGATGAGCAGTACTTC. Translation: CASSLDGGTGMKDEQYF.

This clonotype was recorded at least ten times. This sequence joins TRBV7-2 and TRBJ1-2; TRBD1 matches 7 bases. Losses at the gene ends were 4 bases for V and 7 bases for J; bases not matched to a gene: 12. This CDR3 comprises 15 residues. CDR1 is SGHTA and CDR2 is FQGNSA in the germline V gene. The CDR3 region is CASSSPGTAGAGYTF. As DNA, the CDR3 is TGTGCCAGCAGCTCGCCGGGGACAGCCGGAGCTGGCTACACCTTC. The full variable domain, completed using reference TRBV7-2 and TRBJ1-2, is GAGVSQSPSNKVTEKGKDVELRCDPISGHTALYWYRQSLGQGLEFLIYFQGNSAPDKSGLPSDRFSAERTGGSVSTLTIQRTQQEDSAVYLCASSSPGTAGAGYTFGSGTRLTVV.

Many counts were recorded for this clonotype. The rearrangement joins TRBV12-3 or TRBV12-4 to TRBJ2-1; TRBD2 matches at 9 bases. After removal of 7 bases from V and 4 bases from J, the junction contained 5 bases not matched to a gene. This CDR3 is 14 amino acids long. The CDR3 reads CASTLGLAYNEQFF. The CDR3 DNA sequence: TGTGCCAGCACCCTGGGACTAGCTTACAATGAGCAGTTCTTC.

This clonotype was seen once. The missing conserved phenylalanine or tryptophan at the end of this CDR3 makes a read error likely. The rearrangement links TRBV12-3 or TRBV12-4 to TRBJ2-3; tentatively, D is TRBD1 or TRBD2 (5 bases each). V gave up 5 bases and J gave up 4 bases, with 19 bases separating them. The CDR3 loop spans 16 amino acids. CDR3 sequence (DNA): TGTGCCAGCAGTCGAACAGGCGGAGTGGGGGCAGATACGCAGTATTCT. The encoded protein is CASSRTGGVGADTQYS.

Note on this clonotype: The junction does not match germline at one end; this may be a read error. The CDR3 reads CSARLGGGHTF. The CDR3 bases are TGCAGTGCTAGGTTGGGGGGTGGCCACACCTTC. V usage is TRBV20-1 and J usage is TRBJ1-2; D is possibly TRBD1 (5 bases). CDR1 is DFQATT and CDR2 is SNEGSKA in the germline V gene (reference sequence). This CDR3 is built from 11 residues.

This clonotype was observed many times. The chain has TRBV6-5 and TRBJ2-6, with D possibly being TRBD1 or TRBD2 (6 bases each). V was cut by 6 bases and J by 0 bases, with 15 bases left in between. The CDR3 runs to 17 residues. CDR1 MNHEY and CDR2 SVGAGI come from the germline V gene. In nucleotides, the CDR3 is TGTGCCAGCAGAGGAGGTGGGGGGCCCTCTGGGGCCAACGTCCTGACTTTC. Translated, it gives CASRGGGGPSGANVLTF.

This clonotype showed up many times. The chain links TRBV7-9 to TRBJ1-2, with a tentative D call TRBD1 (6 bases). The CDR3 is 12 amino acids. CDR1 and CDR2 (germline): SEHNR, FQNEAQ (reference sequence). Between the trimmed V and J ends, which lost 5 bases and 6 bases, there was a span of 10 bases. CDR3 coding DNA: TGTGCCAGCAGCCACAACAGGGATGGCTACACCTTC. It yields the protein CASSHNRDGYTF.

This clonotype occurred many times. The chain joins TRBV20-1 to TRBJ2-5; D tentatively fits TRBD1 or TRBD2 (6 bases each). The germline gives CDR1 DFQATT, CDR2 SNEGSKA (reference sequence). Between the trimmed V and J ends, which lost 6 bases and 4 bases, there was a span of 18 bases. The CDR3 runs to 14 residues. The CDR3 DNA is TGCAGTGCCCCTCATGGAGGGGGGAGAGAGACCCAGTACTTC. Protein sequence: CSAPHGGGRETQYF.

This clonotype was seen ten or more times. V and J are TRBV10-1 and TRBJ2-5; 7 bases fit TRBD2. The V and J ends lost 3 bases and 1 base, in that order; junction bases with no gene match: 2. Germline CDR1 and CDR2: WNHNN and SYGVQD (reference sequence). The CDR3 extends over 14 amino acids. The CDR3 bases are TGCGCCAGCAGTGACGGGACTACCCAAGAGACCCAGTACTTC. Amino acids: CASSDGTTQETQYF.

In this sample, this clonotype turned up a few times. The chain is built from TRBV20-1 and TRBJ2-3, with TRBD2 matching 7 bases. Per the germline V gene, CDR1 is DFQATT and CDR2 is SNEGSKA (reference sequence). The CDR3 is made up of 17 amino acids. Germline trimming cut 0 bases from V and 4 bases from J; bases unmatched to any gene: 13. The CDR3 DNA reads as TGCAGTGCTAGAGACCCGCCCCGGGGGGTATGGTCAGATACGCAGTATTTT. The encoded protein is CSARDPPRGVWSDTQYF.

This clonotype was picked up many times. This chain links TRBV10-2 with TRBJ1-1, with TRBD1 as a possible D gene (5 bases). Looked up from germline, CDR1 is WSHSY and CDR2 is SAAADI. This CDR3 has 13 amino acids. V gave up 3 bases and J gave up 1 base, with 6 bases separating them. CDR3 protein: CASSEQANTEAFF. The CDR3 DNA sequence: TGCGCCAGCAGTGAACAGGCGAACACTGAAGCTTTCTTT.

This chain joins TRBV12-3 or TRBV12-4 and TRBJ1-5; weak D call: TRBD1 (6 bases). The CDR3 sequence is 17 residues long. Trimming shortened V by 7 bases and J by 4 bases, and 23 bases separated the two germline ends. CDR3 DNA sequence: TGTGCCAGCACTCTTGAAGGGTGGGGGCGGTTGAATCAGCCCCAGCATTTT. This sequence encodes CASTLEGWGRLNQPQHF.

With regard to this clonotype: This could be a read error, since a much larger clone is one nucleotide away. The rearrangement uses TRBV20-1 and TRBJ2-1, with TRBD1 matching 7 bases. Germline CDR1 and CDR2: DFQATT and SNEGSKA (reference sequence). CDR3 length equals 11 residues. With V trimmed by 8 bases and J by 13 bases, 11 bases remained unmatched. CDR3 DNA: TGCAGTAATGACAGGGCCAAGACCCAGTTCTTC. Its protein product is CSNDRAKTQFF.

This clonotype was picked up many times. The chain joins TRBV3-1 to TRBJ2-7; 7 bases align to TRBD1. Germline assignment: CDR1 LGHDT and CDR2 YNNKEL (reference sequence). The CDR3 is made up of 15 amino acids. J lost 3 bases, V lost 1 base, and 6 bases had no gene match. For the CDR3, the DNA is TGTGCCAGCAGCCAAGCGCCGGGACAGTTCTACGAGCAGTACTTC. It codes for CASSQAPGQFYEQYF.

A remark on this clonotype: This may come from a read error, since a much larger clone is one base off. V gene TRBV20-1 combines with J gene TRBJ2-3; the D is unclear. The ends were cut back, 6 bases at V and 1 base at J, with 17 bases in the middle. The CDR3 is 15 residues long. CDR1 is DFQATT and CDR2 is SNEGSKA in the germline V gene (reference sequence). The CDR3 here is CSASPPTRGTDTQYF. The CDR3 bases are TGCAGTGCATCGCCGCCTACGAGAGGCACAGATACGCAGTATTTT.

Remarks on this clonotype: This could be a read error, since a much larger clone is one nucleotide away. The rearrangement links TRBV6-2 or TRBV6-3 to TRBJ2-1; 8 nucleotides line up with TRBD2. This CDR3 region has 13 residues. V was pared by 6 bases and J by 10 bases, with 8 bases of the junction left unmatched. The germline gives CDR1 MNHEY, CDR2 SVGEGT. The CDR3 coding sequence is TGTGCCAGCAGGTACGGGGTAGCGGGGGAGCAGTTCTTC. As protein: CASRYGVAGEQFF.

This chain joins TRBV11-2 and TRBJ1-1; unclear D gene. Germline assignment: CDR1 SGHAT and CDR2 FQNNGV. The CDR3 covers 13 residues. Trimming took off 5 bases at V and 7 bases at J, with 14 bases between the two ends. As DNA, the CDR3 is TGTGCCAGCAGCCCTCGACTCGCCCTTGAAGCTTTCTTT. Amino acids: CASSPRLALEAFF. Combining the CDR3 with reference TRBV11-2 and TRBJ1-1 gives the whole variable domain EAGVAQSPRYKIIEKRQSVAFWCNPISGHATLYWYQQILGQGPKLLIQFQNNGVVDDSQLPKDRFSAERLKGVDSTLKIQPAKLEDSAVYLCASSPRLALEAFFGQGTRLTVV.